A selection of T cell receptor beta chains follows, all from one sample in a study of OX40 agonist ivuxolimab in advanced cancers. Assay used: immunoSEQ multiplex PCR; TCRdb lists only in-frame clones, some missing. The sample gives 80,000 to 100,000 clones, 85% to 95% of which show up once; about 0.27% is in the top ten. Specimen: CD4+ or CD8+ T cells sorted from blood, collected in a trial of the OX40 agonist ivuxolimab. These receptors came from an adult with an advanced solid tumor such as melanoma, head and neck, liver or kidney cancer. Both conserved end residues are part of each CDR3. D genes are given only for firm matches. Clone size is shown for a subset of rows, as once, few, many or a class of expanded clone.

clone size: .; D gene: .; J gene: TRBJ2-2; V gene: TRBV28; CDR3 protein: CASSFHTGELFF; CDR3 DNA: TGTGCCAGCAGTTTCCACACCGGGGAGCTGTTTTTT
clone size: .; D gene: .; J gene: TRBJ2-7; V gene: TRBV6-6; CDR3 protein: CASSYSSAFSYEQYF; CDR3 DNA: TGTGCCAGCAGTTACTCGAGTGCCTTCTCCTACGAGCAGTACTTC
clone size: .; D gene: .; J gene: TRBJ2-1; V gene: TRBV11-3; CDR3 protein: CASSPLDERTYNEQFF; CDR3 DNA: TGTGCCAGCAGCCCCCTGGACGAAAGAACCTACAATGAGCAGTTCTTC
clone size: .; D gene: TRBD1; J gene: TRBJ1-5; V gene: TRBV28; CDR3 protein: CASSPRTGGAGLEPQHF; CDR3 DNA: TGTGCCAGCAGCCCTAGGACAGGGGGCGCGGGTTTGGAGCCCCAGCATTTT
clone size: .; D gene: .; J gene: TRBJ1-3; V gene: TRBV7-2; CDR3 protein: CASSLAGNSGNTIYF; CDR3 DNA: TGTGCCAGCAGCTTAGCTGGGAACTCTGGAAACACCATATATTTT
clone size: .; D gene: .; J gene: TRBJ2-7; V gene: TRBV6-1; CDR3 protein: CASSENRGSGEQYF; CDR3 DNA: TGTGCCAGCAGTGAGAATCGGGGATCAGGCGAGCAGTACTTC
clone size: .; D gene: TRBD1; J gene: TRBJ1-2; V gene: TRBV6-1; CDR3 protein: CASSPTGVGYTF; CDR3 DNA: TGTGCCAGCAGTCCGACAGGGGTTGGCTACACCTTC
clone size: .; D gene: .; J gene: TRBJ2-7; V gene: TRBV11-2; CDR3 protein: CASSLDYRGPYEQYF; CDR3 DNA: TGTGCCAGCAGCTTAGATTATCGGGGACCCTACGAGCAGTACTTC
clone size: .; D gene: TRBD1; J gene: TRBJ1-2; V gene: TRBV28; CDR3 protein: CASKRQGAPGYTF; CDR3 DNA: TGTGCCAGCAAGAGACAGGGGGCGCCGGGCTACACCTTC
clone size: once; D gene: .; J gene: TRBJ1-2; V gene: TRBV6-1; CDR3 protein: CASSELGYGYTF; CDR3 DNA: TGTGCCAGCAGTGAATTGGGGTATGGCTACACCTTC
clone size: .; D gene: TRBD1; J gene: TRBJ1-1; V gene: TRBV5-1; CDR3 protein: CASSLVAGGQSEAFF; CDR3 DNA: TGCGCCAGCAGCTTGGTAGCAGGGGGACAATCTGAAGCTTTCTTT
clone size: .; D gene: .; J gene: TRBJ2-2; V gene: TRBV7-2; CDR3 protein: CASSLVGGPLLGELFF; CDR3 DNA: TGTGCCAGCAGCTTAGTGGGGGGACCTCTTCTCGGGGAGCTGTTTTTT
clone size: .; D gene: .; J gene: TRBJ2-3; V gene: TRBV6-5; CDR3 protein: CASSDTSGSTYF; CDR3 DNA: TGTGCCAGCAGTGATACTAGTGGGAGTACATATTTT
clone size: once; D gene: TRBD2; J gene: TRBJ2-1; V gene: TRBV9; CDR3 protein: CASSGTSGSYNEQFF; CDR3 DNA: TGTGCCAGCAGCGGTACTAGCGGTTCCTACAATGAGCAGTTCTTC
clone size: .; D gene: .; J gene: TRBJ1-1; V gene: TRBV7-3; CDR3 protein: CASSPGSGMNTEAFF; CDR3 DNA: TGTGCCAGCAGCCCGGGGTCAGGGATGAACACTGAAGCTTTCTTT
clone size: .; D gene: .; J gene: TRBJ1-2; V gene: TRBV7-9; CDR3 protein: CASSTRDGYTF; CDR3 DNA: TGTGCCAGCAGCACCAGGGACGGCTACACCTTC
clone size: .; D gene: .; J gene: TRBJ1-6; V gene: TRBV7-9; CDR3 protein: CASSQEYQGNSPLHF; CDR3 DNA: TGCGCCAGCAGCCAAGAATACCAAGGGAATTCACCCCTCCACTTT
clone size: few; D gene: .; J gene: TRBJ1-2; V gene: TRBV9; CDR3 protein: CASSLPLWGRGTLNGYTF; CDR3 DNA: TGTGCCAGCAGCCTCCCGCTGTGGGGGCGCGGGACGTTGAATGGCTACACCTTC
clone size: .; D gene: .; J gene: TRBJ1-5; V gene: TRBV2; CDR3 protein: CASSEHNQPQHF; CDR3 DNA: TGTGCCAGCAGTGAGCACAATCAGCCCCAGCATTTT
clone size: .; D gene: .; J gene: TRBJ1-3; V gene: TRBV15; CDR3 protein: CATSKARFSGNTIYF; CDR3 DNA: TGTGCCACCAGCAAAGCCCGCTTCTCTGGAAACACCATATATTTT
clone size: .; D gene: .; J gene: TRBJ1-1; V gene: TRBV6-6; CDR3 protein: CASKKGLNTEAFF; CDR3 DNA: TGTGCCAGCAAAAAAGGTTTGAACACTGAAGCTTTCTTT
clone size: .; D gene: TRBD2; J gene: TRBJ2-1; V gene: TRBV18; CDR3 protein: CASSPRAAPPSGVNNEQFF; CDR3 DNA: TGTGCCAGCTCACCACGTGCGGCTCCTCCTAGCGGGGTCAACAATGAGCAGTTCTTC
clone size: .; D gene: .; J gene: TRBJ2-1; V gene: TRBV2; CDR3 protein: CASTYTEGQFF; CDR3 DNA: TGTGCCAGCACCTATACAGAAGGGCAGTTCTTC
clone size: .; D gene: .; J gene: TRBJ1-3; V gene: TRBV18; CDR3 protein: CASSLLRENSGNTIYF; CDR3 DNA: TGTGCCAGCTCACTCCTCAGGGAAAACTCTGGAAACACCATATATTTT
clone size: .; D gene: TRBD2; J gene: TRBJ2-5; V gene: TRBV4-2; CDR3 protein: CASSPAGEEETQYF; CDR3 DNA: TGTGCCAGCAGCCCCGCGGGGGAGGAAGAGACCCAGTACTTC
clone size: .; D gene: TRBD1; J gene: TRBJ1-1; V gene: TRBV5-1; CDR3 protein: CASSPRSTGGTEAFF; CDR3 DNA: TGCGCCAGCAGCCCGCGCTCGACAGGGGGCACTGAAGCTTTCTTT
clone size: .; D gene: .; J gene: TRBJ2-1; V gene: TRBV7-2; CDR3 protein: CASSSSKTGSEQFF; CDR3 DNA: TGTGCCAGCAGCTCATCAAAAACCGGGAGTGAGCAGTTCTTC
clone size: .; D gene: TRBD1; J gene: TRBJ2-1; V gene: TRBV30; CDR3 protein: CAWSPRDRIEQFF; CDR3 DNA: TGTGCCTGGAGTCCCCGGGACAGGATCGAGCAGTTCTTC
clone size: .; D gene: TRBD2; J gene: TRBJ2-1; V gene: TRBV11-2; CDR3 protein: CASSPPLWSGSWNEQFF; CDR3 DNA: TGTGCCAGCAGCCCTCCTCTGTGGAGCGGGAGTTGGAATGAGCAGTTCTTC
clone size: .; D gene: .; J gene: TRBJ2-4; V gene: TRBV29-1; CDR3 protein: CSVDSGIQYF; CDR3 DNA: TGCAGCGTTGATAGCGGAATTCAGTACTTC
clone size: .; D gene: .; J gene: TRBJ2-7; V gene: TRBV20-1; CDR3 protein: CSPEDGYEQYF; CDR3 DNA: TGCAGTCCCGAGGACGGCTACGAGCAGTACTTC
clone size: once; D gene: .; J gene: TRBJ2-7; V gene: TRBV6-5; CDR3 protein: CASSYSRTATYEQYF; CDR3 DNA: TGTGCCAGCAGTTACTCAAGGACAGCAACCTACGAGCAGTACTTC
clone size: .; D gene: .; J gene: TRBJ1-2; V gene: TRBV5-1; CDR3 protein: CASSLQGSYGYTF; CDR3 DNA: TGCGCCAGCAGCTTGCAGGGGAGCTATGGCTACACCTTC
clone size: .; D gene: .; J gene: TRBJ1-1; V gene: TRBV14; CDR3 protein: CASSPGLDTEAFF; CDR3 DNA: TGTGCCAGCAGCCCGGGGTTGGACACTGAAGCTTTCTTT
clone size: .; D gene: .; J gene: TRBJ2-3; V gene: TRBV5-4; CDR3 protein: CASSRTDTQYF; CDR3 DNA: TGTGCCAGCAGCCGCACAGATACGCAGTATTTT
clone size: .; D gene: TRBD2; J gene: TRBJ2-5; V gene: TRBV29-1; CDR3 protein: CSVFLLARFETQYF; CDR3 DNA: TGCAGCGTTTTCCTACTAGCGAGGTTTGAGACCCAGTACTTC
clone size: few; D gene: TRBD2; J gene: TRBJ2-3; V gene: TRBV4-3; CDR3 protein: CASSQEEAGGPDTQYF; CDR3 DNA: TGCGCCAGCAGCCAAGAAGAAGCGGGAGGGCCAGATACGCAGTATTTT
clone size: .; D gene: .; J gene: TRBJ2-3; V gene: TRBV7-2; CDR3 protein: CASSLTVRTSTDTQYF; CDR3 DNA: TGTGCCAGCAGCTTAACTGTCAGGACAAGCACAGATACGCAGTATTTT
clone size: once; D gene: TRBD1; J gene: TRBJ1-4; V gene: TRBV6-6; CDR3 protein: CASDRAPQRNEKLFF; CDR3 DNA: TGTGCCAGCGACAGGGCCCCACAAAGGAATGAAAAACTGTTTTTT
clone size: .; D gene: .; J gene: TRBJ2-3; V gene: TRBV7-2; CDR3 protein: CASSLVGQDTQYF; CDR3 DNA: TGTGCCAGCAGCTTAGTTGGGCAGGATACGCAGTATTTT
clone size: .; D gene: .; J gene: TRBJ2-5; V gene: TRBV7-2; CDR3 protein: CASETGSETQYF; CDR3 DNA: TGTGCCAGTGAGACGGGTTCGGAGACCCAGTACTTC
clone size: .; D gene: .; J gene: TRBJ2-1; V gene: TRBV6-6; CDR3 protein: CASSYSLASQYNEQFF; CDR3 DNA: TGTGCCAGCAGTTACTCGTTGGCTAGCCAGTACAATGAGCAGTTCTTC
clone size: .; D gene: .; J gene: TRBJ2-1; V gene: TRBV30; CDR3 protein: CAWSVGSGSYNEQFF; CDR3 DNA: TGTGCCTGGAGTGTGGGGAGCGGCTCCTACAATGAGCAGTTCTTC
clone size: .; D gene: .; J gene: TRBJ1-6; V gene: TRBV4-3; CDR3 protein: CASSQDIVFRGGSYNSPLHF; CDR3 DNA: TGCGCCAGCAGCCAAGATATCGTTTTCAGGGGAGGATCCTATAATTCACCCCTCCACTTT
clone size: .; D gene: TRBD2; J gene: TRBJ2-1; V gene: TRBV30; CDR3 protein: CAWSWGWWGGRKNEQFF; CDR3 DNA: TGTGCCTGGAGTTGGGGCTGGTGGGGCGGGAGAAAGAATGAGCAGTTCTTC
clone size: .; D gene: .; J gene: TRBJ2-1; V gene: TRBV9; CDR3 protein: CASSAHPQGSYNEQFF; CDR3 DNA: TGTGCCAGCAGCGCCCATCCACAGGGCTCCTACAATGAGCAGTTCTTC
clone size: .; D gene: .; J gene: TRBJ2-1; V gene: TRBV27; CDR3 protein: CASSPGRGITYNEQFF; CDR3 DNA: TGTGCCAGCAGTCCCGGTCGCGGGATAACCTACAATGAGCAGTTCTTC
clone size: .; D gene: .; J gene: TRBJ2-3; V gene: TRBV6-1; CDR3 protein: CASSEYHTMVDTQYF; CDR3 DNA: TGTGCCAGCAGTGAATACCACACCATGGTGGATACGCAGTATTTT
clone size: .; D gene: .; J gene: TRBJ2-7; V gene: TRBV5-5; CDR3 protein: CASSLAAPGIYYEQYF; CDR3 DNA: TGTGCCAGCAGCTTGGCAGCCCCCGGGATCTACTACGAGCAGTACTTC
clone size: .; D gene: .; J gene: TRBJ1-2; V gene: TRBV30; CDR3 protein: CAWRSLASRGYTF; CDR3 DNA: TGTGCCTGGAGAAGTCTGGCATCGCGGGGCTACACCTTC
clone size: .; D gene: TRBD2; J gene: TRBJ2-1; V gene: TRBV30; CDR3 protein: CAWSREPSGSAAYNEQFF; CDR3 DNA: TGTGCCTGGAGTCGTGAGCCTAGCGGGAGTGCGGCCTACAATGAGCAGTTCTTC
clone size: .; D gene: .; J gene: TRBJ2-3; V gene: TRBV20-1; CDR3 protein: CSAGSTDTQYF; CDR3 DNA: TGCAGTGCGGGCAGCACAGATACGCAGTATTTT
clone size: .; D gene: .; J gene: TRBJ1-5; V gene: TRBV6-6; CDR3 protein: CASSSGWGNQPQHF; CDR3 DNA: TGTGCCAGCAGTTCAGGGTGGGGCAATCAGCCCCAGCATTTT
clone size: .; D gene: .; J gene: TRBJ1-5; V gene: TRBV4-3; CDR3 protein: CASSQDFFGQPQHF; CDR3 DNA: TGCGCCAGCAGCCAAGATTTCTTCGGTCAGCCCCAGCATTTT
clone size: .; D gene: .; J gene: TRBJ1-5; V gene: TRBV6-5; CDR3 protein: CASSGRRDQPQHF; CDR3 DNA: TGTGCCAGCAGCGGGCGGCGAGATCAGCCCCAGCATTTT
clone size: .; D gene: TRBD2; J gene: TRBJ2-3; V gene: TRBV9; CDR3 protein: CASSVFRTSGATDTQYF; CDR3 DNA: TGTGCCAGCAGCGTATTCAGGACTAGCGGGGCCACAGATACGCAGTATTTT
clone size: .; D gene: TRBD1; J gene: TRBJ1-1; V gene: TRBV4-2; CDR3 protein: CASSHPAKGARGRDNTEAFF; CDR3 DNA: TGTGCCAGCAGCCATCCAGCAAAGGGGGCGCGGGGTAGGGATAACACTGAAGCTTTCTTT
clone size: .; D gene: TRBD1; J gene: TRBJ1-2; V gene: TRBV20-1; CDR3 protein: CSAYGQGGYTF; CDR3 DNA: TGCAGTGCTTATGGACAGGGTGGCTACACCTTC
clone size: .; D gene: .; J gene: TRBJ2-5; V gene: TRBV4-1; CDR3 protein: CASSHGGRAQTQYF; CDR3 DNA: TGCGCCAGCAGTCACGGGGGCAGGGCGCAGACCCAGTACTTC
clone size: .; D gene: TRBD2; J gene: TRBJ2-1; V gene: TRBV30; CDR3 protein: CAWQGGLVYNEQFF; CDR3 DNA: TGTGCCTGGCAAGGGGGACTAGTCTACAATGAGCAGTTCTTC